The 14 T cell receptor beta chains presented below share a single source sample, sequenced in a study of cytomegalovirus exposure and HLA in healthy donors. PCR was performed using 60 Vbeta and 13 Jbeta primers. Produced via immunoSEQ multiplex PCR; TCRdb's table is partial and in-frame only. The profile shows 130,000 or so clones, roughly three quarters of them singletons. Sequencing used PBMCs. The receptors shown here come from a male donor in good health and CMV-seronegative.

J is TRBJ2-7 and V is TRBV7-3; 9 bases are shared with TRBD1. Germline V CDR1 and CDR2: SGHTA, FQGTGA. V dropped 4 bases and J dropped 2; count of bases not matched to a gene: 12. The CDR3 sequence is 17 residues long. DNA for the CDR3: TGTGCCAGCAGCTGGGACAGGGAAAAACTACAGGCCTACGAGCAGTACTTC. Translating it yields CASSWDREKLQAYEQYF.

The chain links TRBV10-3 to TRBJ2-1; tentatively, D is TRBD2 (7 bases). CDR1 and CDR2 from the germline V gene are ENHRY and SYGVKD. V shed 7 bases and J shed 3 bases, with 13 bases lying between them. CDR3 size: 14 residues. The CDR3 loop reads CAINGGADYNEQFF. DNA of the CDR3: TGTGCCATCAATGGGGGGGCTGACTACAATGAGCAGTTCTTC.

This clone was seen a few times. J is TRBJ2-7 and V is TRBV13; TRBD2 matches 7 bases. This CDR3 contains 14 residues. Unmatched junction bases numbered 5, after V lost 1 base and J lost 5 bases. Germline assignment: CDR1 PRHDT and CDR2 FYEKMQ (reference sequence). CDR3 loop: CASSLVGGGNEQYF. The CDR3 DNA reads TGTGCCAGCAGCTTAGTGGGGGGGGGAAACGAGCAGTACTTC.

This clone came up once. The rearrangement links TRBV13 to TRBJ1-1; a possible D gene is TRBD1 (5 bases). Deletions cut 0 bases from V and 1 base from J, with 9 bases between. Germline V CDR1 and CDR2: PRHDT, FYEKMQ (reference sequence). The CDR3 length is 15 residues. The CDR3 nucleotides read TGTGCCAGCAGCTTAGGGCGGGGGTGGAACACTGAAGCTTTCTTT. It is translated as CASSLGRGWNTEAFF.

The CDR3 nucleotides are TGTGCCAGCAGTCTCGACAGGAGCTCTGGGGCCAACGTCCTGACTTTC. It specifies CASSLDRSSGANVLTF. The gene calls are TRBV4-2 and TRBJ2-6, with a weak D call TRBD1 (6 bases). The CDR3 is made up of 16 amino acids. Germline V CDR1 and CDR2: LGHNA, YNFKEQ. V was cut by 6 bases and J by 0 bases, with 12 bases left in between.

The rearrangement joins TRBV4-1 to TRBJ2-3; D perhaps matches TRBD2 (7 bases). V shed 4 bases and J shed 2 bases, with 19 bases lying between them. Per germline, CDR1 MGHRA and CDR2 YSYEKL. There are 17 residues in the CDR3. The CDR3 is CASSPRGGRLDTDTQYF. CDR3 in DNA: TGCGCCAGCAGCCCAAGGGGGGGCCGATTAGACACAGATACGCAGTATTTT.

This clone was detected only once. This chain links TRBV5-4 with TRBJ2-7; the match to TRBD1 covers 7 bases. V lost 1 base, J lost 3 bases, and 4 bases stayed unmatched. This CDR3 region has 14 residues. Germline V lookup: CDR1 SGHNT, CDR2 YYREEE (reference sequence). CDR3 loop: CASSLPGGNYEQYF. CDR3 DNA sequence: TGTGCCAGCAGCTTGCCAGGGGGAAACTACGAGCAGTACTTC.

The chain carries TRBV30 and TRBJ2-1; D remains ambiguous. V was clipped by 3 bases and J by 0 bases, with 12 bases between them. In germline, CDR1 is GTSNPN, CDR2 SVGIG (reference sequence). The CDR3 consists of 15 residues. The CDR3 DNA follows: TGTGCCTGGAGCCAACGTTCGAGCTCCTACAATGAGCAGTTCTTC. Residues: CAWSQRSSSYNEQFF.

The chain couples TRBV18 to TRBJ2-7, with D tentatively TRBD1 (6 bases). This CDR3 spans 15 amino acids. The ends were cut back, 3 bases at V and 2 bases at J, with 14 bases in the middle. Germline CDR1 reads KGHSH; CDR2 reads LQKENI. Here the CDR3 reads CASSPPGQKAYEQYF. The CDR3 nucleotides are TGTGCCAGCTCACCTCCCGGACAGAAAGCCTACGAGCAGTACTTC.

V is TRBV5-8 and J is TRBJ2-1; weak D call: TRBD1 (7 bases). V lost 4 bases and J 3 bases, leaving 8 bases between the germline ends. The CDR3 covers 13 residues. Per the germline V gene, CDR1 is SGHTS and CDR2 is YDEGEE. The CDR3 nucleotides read TGTGCCAGCAGCCAGGGGGGCTACAATGAGCAGTTCTTC. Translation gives CASSQGGYNEQFF.

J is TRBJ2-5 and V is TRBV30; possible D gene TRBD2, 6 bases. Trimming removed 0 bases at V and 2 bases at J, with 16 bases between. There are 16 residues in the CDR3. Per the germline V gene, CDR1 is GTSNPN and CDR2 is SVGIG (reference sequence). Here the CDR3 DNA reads TGTGCCTGGAGTGTTTTGTTCGGGAGCGGACAAGAGACCCAGTACTTC. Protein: CAWSVLFGSGQETQYF.

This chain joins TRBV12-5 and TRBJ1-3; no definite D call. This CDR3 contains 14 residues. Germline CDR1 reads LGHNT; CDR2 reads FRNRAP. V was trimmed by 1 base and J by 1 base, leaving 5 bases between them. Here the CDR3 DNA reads TGTGCTAGTGGTTTGGCGGGATCTGGAAACACCATATATTTT. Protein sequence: CASGLAGSGNTIYF.

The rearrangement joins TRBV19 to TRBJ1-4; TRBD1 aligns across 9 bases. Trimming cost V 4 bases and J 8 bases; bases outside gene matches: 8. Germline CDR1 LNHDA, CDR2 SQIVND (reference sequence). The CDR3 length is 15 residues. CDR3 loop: CASSTGTGMEEKLFF. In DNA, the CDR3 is TGTGCCAGTAGTACCGGGACAGGGATGGAGGAAAAACTGTTTTTT.

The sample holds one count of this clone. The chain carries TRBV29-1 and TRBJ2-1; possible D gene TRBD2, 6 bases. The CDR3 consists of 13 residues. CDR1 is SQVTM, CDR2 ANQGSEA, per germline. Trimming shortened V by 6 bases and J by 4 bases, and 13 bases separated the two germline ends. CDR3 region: CSVARGGYNEQFF. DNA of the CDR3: TGCAGCGTCGCTAGGGGAGGTTACAATGAGCAGTTCTTC.